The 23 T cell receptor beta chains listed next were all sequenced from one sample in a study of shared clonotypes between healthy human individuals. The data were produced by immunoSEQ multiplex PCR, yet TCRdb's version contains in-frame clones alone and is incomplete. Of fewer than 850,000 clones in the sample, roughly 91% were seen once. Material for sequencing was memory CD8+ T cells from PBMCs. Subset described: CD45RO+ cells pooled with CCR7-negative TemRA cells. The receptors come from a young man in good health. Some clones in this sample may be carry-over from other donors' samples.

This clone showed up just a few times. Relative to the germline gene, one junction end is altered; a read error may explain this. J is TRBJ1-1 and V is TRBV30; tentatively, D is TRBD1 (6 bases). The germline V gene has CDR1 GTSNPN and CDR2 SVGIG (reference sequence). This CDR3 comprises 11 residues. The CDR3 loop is CAGRGDGEAFF. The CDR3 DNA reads TGTGCCGGGAGGGGGGACGGTGAAGCTTTCTTT.

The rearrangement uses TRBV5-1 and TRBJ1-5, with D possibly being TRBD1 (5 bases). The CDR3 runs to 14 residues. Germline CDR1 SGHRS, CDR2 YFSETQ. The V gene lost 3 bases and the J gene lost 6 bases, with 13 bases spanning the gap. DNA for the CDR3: TGCGCCAGCAGCTGGGGGGGTACCGGTCAGCCCCAGCATTTT. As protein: CASSWGGTGQPQHF.

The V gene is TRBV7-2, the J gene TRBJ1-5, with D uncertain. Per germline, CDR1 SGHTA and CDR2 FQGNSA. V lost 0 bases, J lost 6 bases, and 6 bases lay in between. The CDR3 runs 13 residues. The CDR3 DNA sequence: TGTGCCAGCAGCTTAGCGTCGAGTCAGCCCCAGCATTTT. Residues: CASSLASSQPQHF.

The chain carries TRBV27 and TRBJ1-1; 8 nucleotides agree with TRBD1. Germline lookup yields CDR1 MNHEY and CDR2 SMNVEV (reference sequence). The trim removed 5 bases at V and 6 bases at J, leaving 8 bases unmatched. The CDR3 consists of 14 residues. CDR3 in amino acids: CASSPRQGSAEAFF. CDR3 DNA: TGTGCCAGCAGTCCCAGACAGGGGAGCGCTGAAGCTTTCTTT.

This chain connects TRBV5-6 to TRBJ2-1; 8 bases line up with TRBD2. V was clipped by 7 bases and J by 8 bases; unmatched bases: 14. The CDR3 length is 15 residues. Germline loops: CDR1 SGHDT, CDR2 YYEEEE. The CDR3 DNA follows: TGTGCCAGCGGATTCCGCGGGGGGCTTGTGGATGAGCAGTTCTTC. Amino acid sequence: CASGFRGGLVDEQFF. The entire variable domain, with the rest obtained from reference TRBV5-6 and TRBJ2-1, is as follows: DAGVTQSPTHLIKTRGQQVTLRCSPKSGHDTVSWYQQALGQGPQFIFQYYEEEERQRGNFPDRFSGHQFPNYSSELNVNALLLGDSALYLCASGFRGGLVDEQFFGPGTRLTVL.

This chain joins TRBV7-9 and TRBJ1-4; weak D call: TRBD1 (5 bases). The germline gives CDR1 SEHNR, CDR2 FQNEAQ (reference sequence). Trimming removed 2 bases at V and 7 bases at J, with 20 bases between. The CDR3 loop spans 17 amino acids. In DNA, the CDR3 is TGTGCCAGCAGCTTAATGGAAATCAGGGAAGGGTCTGAAAAACTGTTTTTT. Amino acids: CASSLMEIREGSEKLFF. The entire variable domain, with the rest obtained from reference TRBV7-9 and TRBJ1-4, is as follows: DTGVSQNPRHKITKRGQNVTFRCDPISEHNRLYWYRQTLGQGPEFLTYFQNEAQLEKSRLLSDRFSAERPKGSFSTLEIQRTEQGDSAMYLCASSLMEIREGSEKLFFGSGTQLSVL.

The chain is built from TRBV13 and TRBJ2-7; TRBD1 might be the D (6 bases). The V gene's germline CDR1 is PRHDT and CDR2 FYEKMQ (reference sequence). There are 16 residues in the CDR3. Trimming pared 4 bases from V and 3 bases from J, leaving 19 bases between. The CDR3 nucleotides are TGTGCCAGCAGCTCCCTGCGACAGGAAGGAGGCTACGAGCAGTACTTC. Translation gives CASSSLRQEGGYEQYF.

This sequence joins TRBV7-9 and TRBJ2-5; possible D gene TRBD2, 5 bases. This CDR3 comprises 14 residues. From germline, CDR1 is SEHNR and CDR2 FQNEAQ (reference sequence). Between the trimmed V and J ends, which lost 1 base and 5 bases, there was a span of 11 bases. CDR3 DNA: TGTGCCAGCAGCTTAGGCGCTAGCTGGGAGACCCAGTACTTC. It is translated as CASSLGASWETQYF.

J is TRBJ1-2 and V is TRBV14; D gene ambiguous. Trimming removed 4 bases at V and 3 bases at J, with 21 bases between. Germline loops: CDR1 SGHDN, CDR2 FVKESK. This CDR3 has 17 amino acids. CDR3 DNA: TGTGCCAGCAGCCGAAGAGGAACGCCCGAGGTGTACTATGGCTACACCTTC. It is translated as CASSRRGTPEVYYGYTF. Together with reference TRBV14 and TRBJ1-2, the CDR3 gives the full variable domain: EAGVTQFPSHSVIEKGQTVTLRCDPISGHDNLYWYRRVMGKEIKFLLHFVKESKQDESGMPNNRFLAERTGGTYSTLKVQPAELEDSGVYFCASSRRGTPEVYYGYTFGSGTRLTVV.

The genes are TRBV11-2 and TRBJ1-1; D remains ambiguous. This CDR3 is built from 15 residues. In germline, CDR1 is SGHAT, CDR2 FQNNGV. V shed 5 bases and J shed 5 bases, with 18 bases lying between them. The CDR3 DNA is TGTGCCAGCAGCGTCTTTGTGAGAGATGGGACTGAAGCTTTCTTT. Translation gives CASSVFVRDGTEAFF.

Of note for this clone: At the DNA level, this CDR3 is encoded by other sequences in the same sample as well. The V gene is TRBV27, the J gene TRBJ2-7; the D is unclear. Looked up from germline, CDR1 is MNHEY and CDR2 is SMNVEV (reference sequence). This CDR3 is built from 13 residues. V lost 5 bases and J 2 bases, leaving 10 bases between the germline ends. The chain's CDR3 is CASSPRGPYEQYF. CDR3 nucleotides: TGTGCCAGCAGTCCCCGTGGGCCCTACGAGCAGTACTTC.

The CDR3 nucleotides read TGTGCCAGCACTGATGGCTGGGGGGGTCAGCCCCAGCATTTT. Its protein is CASTDGWGGQPQHF. This chain links TRBV6-1 with TRBJ1-5, with a tentative D call TRBD1 (5 bases). Trimming took 7 bases from V and 6 from J, leaving 16 bases between them. In germline, CDR1 is MNHNS, CDR2 SASEGT. This CDR3 is built from 14 residues.

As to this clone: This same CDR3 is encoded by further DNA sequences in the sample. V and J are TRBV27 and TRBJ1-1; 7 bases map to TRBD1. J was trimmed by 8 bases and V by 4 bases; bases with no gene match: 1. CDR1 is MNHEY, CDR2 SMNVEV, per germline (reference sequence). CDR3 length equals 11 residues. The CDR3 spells CASSSTGEAFF. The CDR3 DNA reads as TGTGCCAGCAGTTCGACAGGGGAAGCTTTCTTT.

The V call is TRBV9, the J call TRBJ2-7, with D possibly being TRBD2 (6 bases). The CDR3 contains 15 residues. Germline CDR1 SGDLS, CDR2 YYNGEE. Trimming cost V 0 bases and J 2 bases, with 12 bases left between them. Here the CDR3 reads CASSVGGVSTYEQYF. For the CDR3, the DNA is TGTGCCAGCAGCGTAGGGGGGGTTTCAACCTACGAGCAGTACTTC.

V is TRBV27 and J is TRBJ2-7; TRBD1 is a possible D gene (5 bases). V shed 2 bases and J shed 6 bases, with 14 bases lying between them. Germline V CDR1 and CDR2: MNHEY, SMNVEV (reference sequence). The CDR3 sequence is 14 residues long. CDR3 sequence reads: CASSLGARLGEQYF. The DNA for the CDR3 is TGTGCCAGCAGTTTAGGGGCCCGCCTCGGCGAGCAGTACTTC.

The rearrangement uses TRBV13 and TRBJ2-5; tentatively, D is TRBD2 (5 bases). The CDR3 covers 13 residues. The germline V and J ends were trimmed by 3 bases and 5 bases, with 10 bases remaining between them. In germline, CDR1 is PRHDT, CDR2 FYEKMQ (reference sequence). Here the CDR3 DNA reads TGTGCCAGCAGCTTTCGGAGCGGCGAGACCCAGTACTTC. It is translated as CASSFRSGETQYF.

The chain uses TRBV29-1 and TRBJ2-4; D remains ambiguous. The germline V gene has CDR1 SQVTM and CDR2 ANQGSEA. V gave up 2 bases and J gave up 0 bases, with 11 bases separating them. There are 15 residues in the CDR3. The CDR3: CSVEWASLAKNIQYF. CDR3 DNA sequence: TGCAGCGTTGAATGGGCATCCCTAGCCAAAAACATTCAGTACTTC.

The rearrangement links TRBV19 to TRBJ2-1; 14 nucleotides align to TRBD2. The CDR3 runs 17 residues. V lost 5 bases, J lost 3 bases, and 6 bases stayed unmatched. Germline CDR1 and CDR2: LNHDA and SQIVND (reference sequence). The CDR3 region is CASSERLAGGIYNEQFF. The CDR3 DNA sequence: TGTGCCAGTAGTGAGCGACTAGCGGGAGGGATCTACAATGAGCAGTTCTTC. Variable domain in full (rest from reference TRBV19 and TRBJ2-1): DGGITQSPKYLFRKEGQNVTLSCEQNLNHDAMYWYRQDPGQGLRLIYYSQIVNDFQKGDIAEGYSVSREKKESFPLTVTSAQKNPTAFYLCASSERLAGGIYNEQFFGPGTRLTVL.

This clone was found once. The CDR3 loop reads CASSYFPSGRYEQYF. CDR3 DNA sequence: TGTGCCAGCAGTTACTTTCCTAGCGGGAGATACGAGCAGTACTTC. The chain joins TRBV6-5 to TRBJ2-7, with 10 bases matching TRBD2. V lost 1 base and J lost 4; bases outside the gene matches: 4. CDR1 is MNHEY and CDR2 is SVGAGI in the germline V gene. The CDR3 loop spans 15 amino acids.

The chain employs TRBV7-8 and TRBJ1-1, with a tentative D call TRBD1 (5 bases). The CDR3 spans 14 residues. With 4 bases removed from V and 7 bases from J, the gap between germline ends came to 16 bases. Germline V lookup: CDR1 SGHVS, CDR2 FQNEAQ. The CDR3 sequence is CASSSGTSWVEAFF. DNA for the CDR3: TGTGCCAGCAGCTCAGGGACTAGCTGGGTTGAAGCTTTCTTT. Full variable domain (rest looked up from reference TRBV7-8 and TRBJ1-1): GAGVSQSPRYKVAKRGQDVALRCDPISGHVSLFWYQQALGQGPEFLTYFQNEAQLDKSGLPSDRFFAERPEGSVSTLKIQRTQQEDSAVYLCASSSGTSWVEAFFGQGTRLTVV.

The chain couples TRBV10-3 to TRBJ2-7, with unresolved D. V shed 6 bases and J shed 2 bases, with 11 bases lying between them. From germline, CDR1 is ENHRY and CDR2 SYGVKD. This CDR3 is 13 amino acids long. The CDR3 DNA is TGTGCCATCAGAGGCCCCCTCCCCTACGAGCAGTACTTC. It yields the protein CAIRGPLPYEQYF.

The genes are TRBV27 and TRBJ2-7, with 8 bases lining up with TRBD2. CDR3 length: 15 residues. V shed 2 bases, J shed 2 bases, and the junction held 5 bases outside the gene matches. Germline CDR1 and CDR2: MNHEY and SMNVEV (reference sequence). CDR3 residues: CASSLLAGGAYEQYF. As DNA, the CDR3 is TGTGCCAGCAGTTTACTGGCGGGAGGCGCCTACGAGCAGTACTTC.

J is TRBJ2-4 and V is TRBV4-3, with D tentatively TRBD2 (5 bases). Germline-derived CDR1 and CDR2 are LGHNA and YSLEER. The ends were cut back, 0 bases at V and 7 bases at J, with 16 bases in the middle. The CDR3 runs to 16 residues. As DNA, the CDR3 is TGCGCCAGCAGCCAAGAGCGGGCCGCCTATATGAACATTCAGTACTTC. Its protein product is CASSQERAAYMNIQYF.